The TCR beta chain described here comes from a study of CD8 T cells in ankylosing spondylitis. Regarding the study as a whole: Some of these motif variants have turned up before, in reports on reactive arthritis synovial fluid and blood.

This clonotype came up many times. Its antigen is unidentified. MiXCR was run by TCRdb on the 5' RACE reads, yielding one entry per CDR3 protein. The profile shows 250,000 to 400,000 distinct CDR3 sequences, roughly 12% of them singletons. V was cut by 0 bases and J by 0 bases, with 9 bases left in between. Germline V gene lookup returns CDR1 DFQATT and CDR2 SNEGSKA (reference sequence). The CDR3 has 14 amino acids. This sequence was found in a female donor with ankylosing spondylitis or in good health (not recorded which). The rearrangement joins TRBV20-1 to TRBJ2-7; D unresolved. The sequenced sample was blood, either unsorted or a sorted T cell fraction (not recorded which). For the CDR3, the DNA is TGCAGTGCTAGAGATCGACCAAGCTCCTACGAGCAGTACTTC. Encoded protein: CSARDRPSSYEQYF.